This T cell receptor beta chain was identified during a study of T-cell memory formation after mild COVID-19. Broader study findings: Among contracting clones, CD4+ were mainly CM/EM and CD8+ enriched in EMRA.

V shed 3 bases and J shed 1 base, with 9 bases lying between them. The CDR3 sequence is 14 residues long. CDR1 and CDR2 from the germline V gene are SGHTA and FQGNSA. With respect to this clonotype: Its antigen remains unknown.

Via MiXCR, TCRdb re-called the 5' RACE reads, giving one row per CDR3 protein. The table includes approximately 180,000 distinct CDR3 sequences, approximately 16% detected once. This chain joins TRBV7-2 and TRBJ2-5; D may be TRBD1 (6 bases). This TCR derives from an adult woman who had mild COVID-19 (a few samples of this study predate the infection). Cell type and time point are not known. Sequencing used PBMCs or a T cell subset sorted from them (not recorded which). The CDR3 loop reads CASSLYRAQETQYF. The CDR3 DNA reads as TGTGCCAGCAGCTTGTACAGGGCCCAAGAGACCCAGTACTTC. Filled out from reference TRBV7-2 and TRBJ2-5, the complete variable domain reads GAGVSQSPSNKVTEKGKDVELRCDPISGHTALYWYRQSLGQGLEFLIYFQGNSAPDKSGLPSDRFSAERTGGSVSTLTIQRTQQEDSAVYLCASSLYRAQETQYFGPGTRLLVL.